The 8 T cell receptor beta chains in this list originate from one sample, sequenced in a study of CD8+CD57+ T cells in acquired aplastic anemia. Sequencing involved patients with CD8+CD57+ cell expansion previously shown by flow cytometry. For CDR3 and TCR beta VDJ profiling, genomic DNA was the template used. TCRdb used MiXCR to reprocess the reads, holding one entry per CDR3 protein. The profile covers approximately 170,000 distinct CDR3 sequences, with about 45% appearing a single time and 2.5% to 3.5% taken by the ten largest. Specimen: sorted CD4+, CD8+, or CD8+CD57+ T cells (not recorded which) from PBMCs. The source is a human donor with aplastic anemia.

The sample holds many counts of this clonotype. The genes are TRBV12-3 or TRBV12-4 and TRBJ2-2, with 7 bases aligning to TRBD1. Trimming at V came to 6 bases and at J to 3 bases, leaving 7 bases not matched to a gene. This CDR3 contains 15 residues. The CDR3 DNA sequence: TGTGCCAGCAGATCCGGGACAGCTTACACCGGGGAGCTGTTTTTT. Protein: CASRSGTAYTGELFF.

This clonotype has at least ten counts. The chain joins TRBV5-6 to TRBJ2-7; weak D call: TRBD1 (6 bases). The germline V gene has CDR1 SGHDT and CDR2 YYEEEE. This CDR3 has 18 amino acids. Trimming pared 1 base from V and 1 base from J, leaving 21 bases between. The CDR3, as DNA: TGTGCCAGCAGCTTGTGGGGCAGGGGACCCGTCATTTCCTACGAGCAGTACTTC. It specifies CASSLWGRGPVISYEQYF.

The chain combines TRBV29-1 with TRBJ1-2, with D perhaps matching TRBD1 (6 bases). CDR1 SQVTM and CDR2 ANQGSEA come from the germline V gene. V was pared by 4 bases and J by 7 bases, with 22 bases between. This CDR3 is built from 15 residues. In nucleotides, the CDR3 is TGCAGCGTTGGGGGGCCAGGGGAGTTCTTAGGTGGCTACACCTTC. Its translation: CSVGGPGEFLGGYTF.

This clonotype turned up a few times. CDR3 in DNA: TGCAGCGTTGACCGGATCTGGGATGGCTACACCTTC. This codes for CSVDRIWDGYTF. The J gene is TRBJ1-2, the V gene TRBV29-1; D unresolved. CDR3 size: 12 residues. The germline gives CDR1 SQVTM, CDR2 ANQGSEA. V lost 3 bases to trimming and J lost 6 bases, with 11 bases between them.

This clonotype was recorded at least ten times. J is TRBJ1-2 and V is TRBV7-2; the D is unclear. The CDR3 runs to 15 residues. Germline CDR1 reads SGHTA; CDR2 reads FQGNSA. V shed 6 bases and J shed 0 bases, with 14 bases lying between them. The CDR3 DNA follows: TGTGCCAGCAGTTTAAACTCGCGAGCTAACTATGGCTACACCTTC. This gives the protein CASSLNSRANYGYTF.

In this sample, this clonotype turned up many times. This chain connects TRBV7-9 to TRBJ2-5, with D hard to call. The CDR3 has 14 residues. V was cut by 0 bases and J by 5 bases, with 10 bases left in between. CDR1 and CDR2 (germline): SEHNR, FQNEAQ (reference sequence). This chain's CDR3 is CASSLAGSTETQYF. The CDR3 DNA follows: TGTGCCAGCAGCTTAGCGGGGTCCACCGAGACCCAGTACTTC.

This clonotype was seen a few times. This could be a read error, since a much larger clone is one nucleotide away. The CDR3 DNA reads as TGTGCCTGTAGTAGCATGGGAAATCAGCCCCAGCATTTT. It encodes CACSSMGNQPQHF. This rearrangement joins TRBV19 to TRBJ1-5, with unresolved D. The germline CDR1 and CDR2 sequences are LNHDA and SQIVND (reference sequence). The CDR3 is 13 amino acids.

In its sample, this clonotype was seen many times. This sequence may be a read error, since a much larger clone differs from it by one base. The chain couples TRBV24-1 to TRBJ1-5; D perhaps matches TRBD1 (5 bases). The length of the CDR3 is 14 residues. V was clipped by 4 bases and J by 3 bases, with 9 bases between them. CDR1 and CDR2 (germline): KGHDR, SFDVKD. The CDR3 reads CATSDGGFNQPQHF. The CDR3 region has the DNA TGTGCCACCAGTGACGGGGGATTCAATCAGCCCCAGCATTTT.